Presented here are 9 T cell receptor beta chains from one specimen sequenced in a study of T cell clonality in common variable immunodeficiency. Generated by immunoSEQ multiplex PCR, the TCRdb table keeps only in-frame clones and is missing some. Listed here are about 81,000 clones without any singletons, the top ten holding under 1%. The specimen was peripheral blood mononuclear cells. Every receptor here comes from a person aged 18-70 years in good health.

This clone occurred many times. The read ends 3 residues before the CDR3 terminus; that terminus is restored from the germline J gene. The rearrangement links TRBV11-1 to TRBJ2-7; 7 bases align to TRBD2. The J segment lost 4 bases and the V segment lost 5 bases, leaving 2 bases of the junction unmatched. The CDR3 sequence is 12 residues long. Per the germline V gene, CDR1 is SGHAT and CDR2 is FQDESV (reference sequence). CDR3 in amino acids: CASSPGLYEQYF. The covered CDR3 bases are TGTGCCAGCAGCCCGGGACTATACGAG.

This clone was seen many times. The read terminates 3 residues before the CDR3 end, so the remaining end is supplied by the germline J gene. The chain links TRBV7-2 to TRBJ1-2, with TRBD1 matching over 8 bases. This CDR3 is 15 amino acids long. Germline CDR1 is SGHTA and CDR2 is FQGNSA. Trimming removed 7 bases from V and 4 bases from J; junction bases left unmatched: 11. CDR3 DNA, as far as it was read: TGTGCCAGCACCTTGGCAGGGGGCGCAGGCTATGGC. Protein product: CASTLAGGAGYG. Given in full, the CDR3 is CASTLAGGAGYGYTF.

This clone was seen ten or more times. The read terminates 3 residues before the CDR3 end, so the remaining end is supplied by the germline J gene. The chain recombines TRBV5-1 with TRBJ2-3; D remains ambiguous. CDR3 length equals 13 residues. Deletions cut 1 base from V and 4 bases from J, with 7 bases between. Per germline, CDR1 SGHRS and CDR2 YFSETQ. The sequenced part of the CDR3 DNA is TGCGCCAGCAGCTTGTGGGCCGCAGATACG. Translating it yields CASSLWAADT. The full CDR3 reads CASSLWAADTQYF.

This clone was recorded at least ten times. CDR3 region: CASSSGTPPYEQYF. Partial CDR3 DNA: TGTGCCAGCAGCTCGGGGACTCCCCCCTACGAG. The rearrangement joins TRBV7-9 to TRBJ2-7; perhaps TRBD2 as D (6 bases). Sequencing ends 3 residues short of the CDR3 end; the germline J gene provides the rest. CDR1 is SEHNR and CDR2 is FQNEAQ in the germline V gene (reference sequence). V was clipped by 4 bases and J by 2 bases, with 12 bases between them. This CDR3 region has 14 residues.

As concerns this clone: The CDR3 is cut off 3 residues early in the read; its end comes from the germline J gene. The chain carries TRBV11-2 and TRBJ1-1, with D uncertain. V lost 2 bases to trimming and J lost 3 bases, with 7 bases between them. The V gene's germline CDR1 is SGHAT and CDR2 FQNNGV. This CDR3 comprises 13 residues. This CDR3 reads CASSLSGYTEAFF. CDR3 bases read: TGTGCCAGCAGCTTATCCGGGTACACTGAA.

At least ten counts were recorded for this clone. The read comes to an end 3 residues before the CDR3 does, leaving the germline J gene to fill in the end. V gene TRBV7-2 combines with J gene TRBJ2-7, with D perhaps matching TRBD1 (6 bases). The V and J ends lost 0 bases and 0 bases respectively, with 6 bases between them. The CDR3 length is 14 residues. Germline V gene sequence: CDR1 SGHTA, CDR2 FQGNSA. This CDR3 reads CASSLAGGSYEQYF. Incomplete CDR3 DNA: TGTGCCAGCAGCTTAGCAGGGGGCTCCTACGAG.

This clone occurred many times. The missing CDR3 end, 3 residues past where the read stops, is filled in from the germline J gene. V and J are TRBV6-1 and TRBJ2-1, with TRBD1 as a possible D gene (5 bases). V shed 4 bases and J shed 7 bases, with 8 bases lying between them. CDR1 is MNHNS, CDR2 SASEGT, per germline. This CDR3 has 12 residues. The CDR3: CASSARVNEQFF. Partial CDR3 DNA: TGTGCCAGCAGTGCCAGGGTAAATGAG.

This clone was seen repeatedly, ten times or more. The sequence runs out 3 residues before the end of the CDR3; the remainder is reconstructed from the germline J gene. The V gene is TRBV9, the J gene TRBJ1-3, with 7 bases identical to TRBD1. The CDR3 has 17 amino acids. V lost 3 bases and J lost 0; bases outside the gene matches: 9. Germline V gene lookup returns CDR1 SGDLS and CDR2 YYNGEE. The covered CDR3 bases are TGTGCCAGCAGCGGCGACAGGGCTTTAGGCTCTGGAAACACC. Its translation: CASSGDRALGSGNT. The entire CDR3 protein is CASSGDRALGSGNTIYF.

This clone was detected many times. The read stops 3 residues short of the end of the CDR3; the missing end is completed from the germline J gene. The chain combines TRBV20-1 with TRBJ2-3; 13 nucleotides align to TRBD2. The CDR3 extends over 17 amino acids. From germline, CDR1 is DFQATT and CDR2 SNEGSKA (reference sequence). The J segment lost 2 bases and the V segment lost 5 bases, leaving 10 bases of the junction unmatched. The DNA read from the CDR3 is TGCAGTGCTGGGGGGACTAGCGGGATGGGGGTCACAGATACG. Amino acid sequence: CSAGGTSGMGVTDT. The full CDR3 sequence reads CSAGGTSGMGVTDTQYF.